Listed below are T cell receptor beta chains from one sample, sequenced in a study of OX40 agonist ivuxolimab in advanced cancers. Method: immunoSEQ multiplex PCR; TCRdb's copy keeps in-frame clones and lacks some. The table includes roughly 50,000 clones, roughly 85% detected once. The sequencing used CD4+ or CD8+ T cells sorted from blood, collected in a trial of the OX40 agonist ivuxolimab. The receptors shown here come from an adult with an advanced solid tumor such as melanoma, head and neck, liver or kidney cancer. The CDR3 runs from the conserved cysteine through the conserved F or W. A D gene is named only where the DNA matches it firmly. Size values are once, few and many counts, or a class for expanded clones, and some rows have none.

V,D,size,J,CDR3,DNA
TRBV29-1,TRBD1,NA,TRBJ1-6,CSAYQGRDRGRGSPLHF,TGCAGCGCCTACCAGGGTAGGGACAGGGGGCGAGGTTCACCCCTCCACTTT
TRBV6-1,NA,NA,TRBJ1-4,CASRSRTADEKLFF,TGTGCCAGCAGAAGCCGGACGGCGGATGAAAAACTGTTTTTT
TRBV6-5,NA,few,TRBJ1-5,CASSYSWGIGQPQHF,TGTGCCAGCAGTTACTCGTGGGGGATCGGGCAGCCCCAGCATTTT
TRBV7-2,TRBD2,NA,TRBJ2-7,CASSLAGGGFNEQYF,TGTGCCAGCAGCTTAGCAGGCGGGGGGTTCAACGAGCAGTACTTC
TRBV7-8,TRBD1,NA,TRBJ2-7,CASSFPGQSYEQYF,TGTGCCAGCAGCTTCCCGGGACAGAGCTACGAGCAGTACTTC
TRBV7-9,TRBD1,NA,TRBJ2-5,CASSLGTGVETQYF,TGTGCCAGCAGCCTCGGGACAGGGGTGGAGACCCAGTACTTC
TRBV19,TRBD1,NA,TRBJ1-5,CASSLSRGQGAYQPQHF,TGTGCCAGTAGTTTAAGTAGGGGACAGGGGGCCTATCAGCCCCAGCATTTT
TRBV5-4,NA,NA,TRBJ2-5,CASSLGHPGGQETQYF,TGTGCCAGCAGCTTGGGCCACCCCGGCGGGCAAGAGACCCAGTACTTC
TRBV30,NA,NA,TRBJ1-6,CAWSGRIAYNSPLHF,TGTGCCTGGAGTGGAAGGATAGCCTATAATTCACCCCTCCACTTT
TRBV6-6,NA,NA,TRBJ1-1,CASNPQEDTEAFF,TGTGCCAGCAACCCACAGGAGGACACTGAAGCTTTCTTT
TRBV19,NA,NA,TRBJ1-5,CASSMPDQPQHF,TGTGCCAGTAGTATGCCAGATCAGCCCCAGCATTTT
TRBV6-6,NA,NA,TRBJ2-7,CASSPRGGANSYEQYF,TGTGCCAGCAGCCCCAGGGGCGGGGCGAACTCCTACGAGCAGTACTTC
TRBV14,NA,NA,TRBJ1-1,CASSTGGRREAFF,TGTGCCAGCAGCACCGGGGGCAGGAGAGAAGCTTTCTTT
TRBV5-6,TRBD1,NA,TRBJ1-2,CASSSTMTGGFLHGYTF,TGTGCCAGCAGCTCAACCATGACAGGGGGCTTTCTTCATGGCTACACCTTC
TRBV7-2,TRBD1,NA,TRBJ2-7,CASSRPGGEYEQYF,TGTGCCAGTTCCCGGCCAGGGGGCGAGTACGAGCAGTACTTC
TRBV6-4,NA,NA,TRBJ2-7,CASSDSGGQIRPYEQYF,TGTGCCAGCAGTGACTCGGGCGGACAGATAAGACCCTACGAGCAGTACTTC
TRBV11-3,NA,few,TRBJ2-2,CASSPSQNTGELFF,TGTGCCAGCAGCCCTAGCCAGAACACCGGGGAGCTGTTTTTT
TRBV7-3,NA,few,TRBJ2-2,CASSSNPGLDTGELFF,TGTGCCAGCAGCTCCAACCCGGGGTTGGACACCGGGGAGCTGTTTTTT
TRBV7-6,NA,few,TRBJ2-2,CASRPYNTGELFF,TGTGCCAGCAGACCCTATAACACCGGGGAGCTGTTTTTT
TRBV28,TRBD1,once,TRBJ2-4,CASGPTGKNIQYF,TGTGCCAGCGGCCCGACAGGGAAAAACATTCAGTACTTC
TRBV5-1,NA,NA,TRBJ1-6,CASSLWRRRENNSPLHF,TGCGCCAGCAGCTTGTGGCGGCGAAGGGAAAATAATTCACCCCTCCACTTT
TRBV7-3,TRBD2,NA,TRBJ2-1,CASSPQRGAVNEQFF,TGTGCCAGCAGCCCCCAGCGGGGGGCCGTCAATGAGCAGTTCTTC
TRBV7-2,TRBD1,few,TRBJ1-5,CASSLAAGQAGEPQHF,TGTGCCAGCAGCTTAGCGGCTGGACAGGCCGGGGAGCCCCAGCATTTT
TRBV5-8,NA,NA,TRBJ2-7,CASSFQVGLSYEQYF,TGTGCCAGCAGCTTCCAGGTGGGTCTATCCTACGAGCAGTACTTC
TRBV28,NA,NA,TRBJ2-1,CASSPRGFALNEQFF,TGTGCCAGCAGCCCCAGGGGTTTCGCCCTCAATGAGCAGTTCTTC
TRBV13,NA,NA,TRBJ2-2,CASTGSDEDGELFF,TGTGCCAGCACTGGCTCTGATGAGGACGGGGAGCTGTTTTTT
TRBV19,TRBD1,NA,TRBJ1-4,CASSIMEGAPTNEKLFF,TGTGCCAGTAGTATCATGGAGGGGGCGCCAACTAATGAAAAACTGTTTTTT
TRBV19,NA,NA,TRBJ1-4,CASSAKQPTNEKLFF,TGTGCCAGTAGTGCAAAACAGCCAACTAATGAAAAACTGTTTTTT
TRBV5-5,NA,medium-sized,TRBJ2-7,CASSFLYEQYF,TGTGCCAGCAGCTTCCTCTACGAGCAGTACTTC
TRBV7-6,TRBD1,NA,TRBJ1-4,CASTVGGGNEKLFF,TGTGCCAGCACCGTAGGGGGCGGGAATGAAAAACTGTTTTTT
TRBV11-2,NA,NA,TRBJ2-5,CASSFGREETQYF,TGTGCCAGCAGCTTCGGGAGAGAAGAGACCCAGTACTTC
TRBV7-9,NA,NA,TRBJ1-5,CASSLGRLGQPQHF,TGTGCCAGCAGCTTAGGTCGTCTCGGTCAGCCCCAGCATTTT
TRBV9,TRBD2,NA,TRBJ2-1,CASSGLSSGGANEQFF,TGTGCCAGCAGCGGTCTGAGTAGCGGGGGGGCAAATGAGCAGTTCTTC
TRBV7-2,NA,NA,TRBJ2-2,CASSLTPNTGELFF,TGTGCCAGCAGCTTAACACCGAACACCGGGGAGCTGTTTTTT
TRBV5-1,NA,few,TRBJ1-2,CASSSGSQTYGYTF,TGCGCCAGCAGCTCGGGATCTCAGACTTATGGCTACACCTTC
TRBV5-1,NA,NA,TRBJ2-7,CASSPQPGAGYEQYF,TGCGCCAGCAGCCCTCAGCCGGGGGCGGGCTACGAGCAGTACTTC
TRBV29-1,NA,few,TRBJ2-2,CSVGTGRWGGELFF,TGCAGCGTTGGAACTGGGAGATGGGGCGGGGAGCTGTTTTTT
TRBV7-8,NA,NA,TRBJ2-5,CASSLTRQEQETQYF,TGTGCCAGCAGCTTAACCCGACAGGAACAAGAGACCCAGTACTTC
TRBV7-9,TRBD1,NA,TRBJ2-7,CASSPWGGTAASYEQYF,TGTGCCAGCAGCCCATGGGGTGGGACAGCAGCCTCCTACGAGCAGTACTTC
TRBV5-4,TRBD2,few,TRBJ2-2,CASRTGGASGTGELFF,TGTGCCAGCAGAACCGGGGGGGCATCTGGTACCGGGGAGCTGTTTTTT
TRBV5-5,NA,NA,TRBJ2-5,CASSFTRETQYF,TGTGCCAGCAGCTTCACTAGGGAGACCCAGTACTTC
TRBV7-2,NA,NA,TRBJ2-7,CASSLDAEQYF,TGTGCCAGCAGCTTAGACGCCGAGCAGTACTTC
TRBV2,NA,NA,TRBJ1-6,CASLLNSPLHF,TGTGCCAGCCTATTGAATTCACCCCTCCACTTT
TRBV18,TRBD1,NA,TRBJ2-4,CASSPLPTGNKNIQYF,TGTGCCAGCTCACCACTTCCGACAGGGAACAAAAACATTCAGTACTTC
TRBV4-1,NA,NA,TRBJ2-7,CASSQESGYEQYF,TGCGCCAGCAGCCAAGAATCGGGCTACGAGCAGTACTTC